The 25 T cell receptor beta chains presented below share a single source sample, sequenced in a study of blood T cell repertoires in COVID-19. Method: immunoSEQ multiplex PCR; TCRdb's copy keeps in-frame clones and lacks some. The data show roughly 200,000 clones, 82% seen once. Sequenced sample: peripheral blood. These receptors originate from a woman in her fifties or sixties with COVID-19, enrolled during active disease.

CDR3 protein: CASSQLQGAWGTEAFF. In DNA, the CDR3 is TGTGCCAGCAGCCAACTCCAGGGGGCTTGGGGCACTGAAGCTTTCTTT. The chain joins TRBV3-1 (or the pseudogene TRBV3-2) to TRBJ1-1; TRBD1 agrees at 8 bases. The germline gives CDR1 LGHDT, CDR2 YNNKEL (reference sequence). The junction had 9 bases not matched to a gene; V was cut back by 2 bases and J by 4 bases. This CDR3 region has 16 residues.

The rearrangement links TRBV19 to TRBJ2-7; 7 positions match TRBD1. This CDR3 is built from 14 residues. J was trimmed by 3 bases and V by 5 bases; bases with no gene match: 7. Germline V lookup: CDR1 LNHDA, CDR2 SQIVND (reference sequence). CDR3 sequence: CASSPRDRIYEQYF. The CDR3 nucleotides are TGTGCCAGTAGTCCCCGGGACAGAATCTACGAGCAGTACTTC.

The rearrangement joins TRBV7-6 to TRBJ1-4; TRBD1 aligns across 7 bases. Germline V gene lookup returns CDR1 SGHVS and CDR2 FNYEAQ. The J segment lost 8 bases and the V segment lost 1 base, leaving 7 bases of the junction unmatched. The CDR3 contains 15 residues. DNA of the CDR3: TGTGCCAGCAGCTTAGACTGGACAGGCCTCGAAAAACTGTTTTTT. Its translation is CASSLDWTGLEKLFF.

This clone appeared a single time. J is TRBJ2-1 and V is TRBV28; 16 bases map to TRBD2. The CDR3 is 16 residues long. V trimming: 8 bases; J trimming: 0 bases; junction bases outside the gene matches: 1. CDR1 is MDHEN, CDR2 SYDVKM, per germline. CDR3 amino acids: CASGTSGRVSYNEQFF. The CDR3 coding sequence is TGTGCCAGCGGGACTAGCGGGAGGGTCTCCTACAATGAGCAGTTCTTC.

V usage is TRBV2 and J usage is TRBJ1-1; possibly TRBD1 for D (6 bases). The CDR3 sequence is 12 residues long. The V gene lost 8 bases and the J gene lost 1 base, with 8 bases spanning the gap. Germline CDR1 and CDR2: SNHLY and FYNNEI. CDR3 residues: CASLGQNTEAFF. The CDR3 DNA is TGTGCCAGCCTGGGACAGAACACTGAAGCTTTCTTT.

The chain carries TRBV5-4 and TRBJ1-2; 9 bases agree with TRBD1. Trimming at V came to 4 bases and at J to 7 bases, leaving 14 bases not matched to a gene. The germline CDR1 and CDR2 sequences are SGHNT and YYREEE (reference sequence). This CDR3 has 16 residues. Written as DNA, the CDR3 is TGTGCCAGCAGCCGCTTAGGACAGGGGTCCTCCGGTGGCTACACCTTC. Its translation is CASSRLGQGSSGGYTF.

This rearrangement joins TRBV3-1 (or the pseudogene TRBV3-2) to TRBJ2-3, with a weak D call TRBD1 (6 bases). V dropped 4 bases and J dropped 0 bases, with 23 bases sitting between them. Germline loops: CDR1 LGHDT, CDR2 YNNKEL (reference sequence). This CDR3 contains 19 residues. The CDR3 DNA follows: TGTGCCAGCAGCCTCCGAACCAGGGGCGAAAGTCTAAGCACAGATACGCAGTATTTT. Translating it yields CASSLRTRGESLSTDTQYF.

This clone was seen only a few times. The rearrangement joins TRBV15 to TRBJ1-4; 8 positions agree with TRBD1. With V trimmed by 6 bases and J by 2 bases, 5 bases remained unmatched. In germline, CDR1 is LNHNV, CDR2 YYDKDF (reference sequence). This CDR3 comprises 15 residues. CDR3 loop: CATRSRQGTNEKLFF. In nucleotides, the CDR3 is TGTGCCACCAGATCGAGACAGGGGACTAATGAAAAACTGTTTTTT.

The rearrangement joins TRBV27 to TRBJ2-6; D is uncertain. The CDR3 is 15 residues long. Between the trimmed V and J ends, which lost 2 bases and 4 bases, there was a span of 9 bases. Germline V gives CDR1 MNHEY, CDR2 SMNVEV (reference sequence). The CDR3 reads CASSLVSVGANVLTF. For the CDR3, the DNA is TGTGCCAGCAGTTTAGTATCCGTCGGGGCCAACGTCCTGACTTTC.

The chain carries TRBV15 and TRBJ2-7; TRBD2 agrees at 10 bases. The CDR3 is 19 residues long. CDR1 is LNHNV and CDR2 is YYDKDF in the germline V gene (reference sequence). J was trimmed by 2 bases and V by 0 bases; bases with no gene match: 13. The CDR3 loop is CATSRDIGVVAGGPYEQYF. The CDR3 bases are TGTGCCACCAGCAGAGATATAGGGGTGGTAGCGGGAGGCCCCTACGAGCAGTACTTC.

This clone has just a few counts. The J gene is TRBJ2-3, the V gene TRBV7-9; D possibly corresponds to TRBD1 (6 bases). The CDR3 sequence is 16 residues long. Germline V gene data show CDR1 as SEHNR and CDR2 as FQNEAQ (reference sequence). Trimming removed 2 bases at V and 3 bases at J, with 15 bases between. The DNA for the CDR3 is TGTGCCAGCAGCTTAAGTCAGGGCACAGGGACAGATACGCAGTATTTT. Translating it yields CASSLSQGTGTDTQYF.

This clone was found a few times. The V gene is TRBV6-2 or TRBV6-3, the J gene TRBJ2-2, with unresolved D. V gave up 0 bases and J gave up 5 bases, with 7 bases separating them. This CDR3 spans 14 amino acids. The germline V gene has CDR1 MNHEY and CDR2 SVGEGT. The CDR3 sequence: CASSYSMETGELFF. In DNA, the CDR3 is TGTGCCAGCAGTTACTCGATGGAGACCGGGGAGCTGTTTTTT.

This sequence joins TRBV7-9 and TRBJ1-2; D gene unclear. Germline V gives CDR1 SEHNR, CDR2 FQNEAQ (reference sequence). The CDR3 sequence is 12 residues long. With 1 base removed from V and 8 bases from J, the gap between germline ends came to 8 bases. The CDR3 nucleotides read TGTGCCAGCAGCTTAGTCTCGCGCGGCTACACCTTC. Translation: CASSLVSRGYTF.

In its sample, this clone was seen once. This chain's CDR3 is CAWSVPAGVYYGYTF. CDR3 nucleotides: TGTGCCTGGAGTGTACCCGCAGGGGTATACTATGGCTACACCTTC. The chain combines TRBV30 with TRBJ1-2; D may be TRBD1 (6 bases). The germline V gene encodes CDR1 GTSNPN and CDR2 SVGIG (reference sequence). This CDR3 is built from 15 residues. Trimming cost V 0 bases and J 3 bases, with 14 bases left between them.

The rearrangement uses TRBV25-1 and TRBJ1-6, with D possibly TRBD1 on 6 matching bases. The ends were cut back, 5 bases at V and 15 bases at J, with 20 bases in the middle. The CDR3 length is 14 residues. Germline CDR1 reads MGHDK; CDR2 reads SYGVNS. CDR3 residues: CASSQTGTTLFLHF. The CDR3 DNA is TGTGCCAGCAGTCAGACCGGGACAACTCTTTTCCTCCACTTT.

CDR3 sequence reads: CASSYGQGAKLFF. The CDR3, as DNA: TGTGCCAGCAGTTACGGACAGGGGGCGAAACTGTTTTTT. The chain employs TRBV6-5 and TRBJ1-4; TRBD1 agrees at 11 bases. Per the germline V gene, CDR1 is MNHEY and CDR2 is SVGAGI. Trimming cost V 2 bases and J 11 bases; bases outside gene matches: 1. The CDR3 is 13 amino acids.

This sequence joins TRBV19 and TRBJ2-7, with 13 positions matching TRBD2. The CDR3 consists of 15 residues. Germline trimming cut 6 bases from V and 2 bases from J; bases unmatched to any gene: 4. Germline V gene lookup returns CDR1 LNHDA and CDR2 SQIVND (reference sequence). The CDR3 region is CASRTSGRPPYEQYF. The DNA for the CDR3 is TGTGCCAGTAGGACTAGCGGGAGGCCCCCCTACGAGCAGTACTTC.

V is TRBV7-2 and J is TRBJ2-7; 11 positions agree with TRBD2. The CDR3 has 15 amino acids. In germline, CDR1 is SGHTA, CDR2 FQGNSA. The V and J ends lost 2 bases and 5 bases, in that order; junction bases with no gene match: 5. The CDR3 nucleotides are TGTGCCAGCAGCTTACGGCTAGCGGGAGGACACGAGCAGTACTTC. This gives the protein CASSLRLAGGHEQYF.

The V and J genes are TRBV9 and TRBJ1-2; D uncertain. This CDR3 has 15 residues. With 7 bases removed from V and 0 bases from J, the gap between germline ends came to 16 bases. Germline lookup yields CDR1 SGDLS and CDR2 YYNGEE. CDR3 sequence (DNA): TGTGCCAGCTCCGACGGACTAAAAGCTAACTATGGCTACACCTTC. Its protein is CASSDGLKANYGYTF. Filled out from reference TRBV9 and TRBJ1-2, the complete variable domain reads DSGVTQTPKHLITATGQRVTLRCSPRSGDLSVYWYQQSLDQGLQFLIQYYNGEERAKGNILERFSAQQFPDLHSELNLSSLELGDSALYFCASSDGLKANYGYTFGSGTRLTVV.

The chain has TRBV27 and TRBJ1-1; no clear D gene. V lost 3 bases, J lost 1 base, and 9 bases lay in between. From germline, CDR1 is MNHEY and CDR2 SMNVEV (reference sequence). This CDR3 region has 14 residues. The CDR3 sequence is CASSLLVGNTEAFF. Written as DNA, the CDR3 is TGTGCCAGCAGTTTGCTAGTAGGGAACACTGAAGCTTTCTTT.

The V gene is TRBV20-1, the J gene TRBJ2-7; 9 positions match TRBD1. Germline V gene data show CDR1 as DFQATT and CDR2 as SNEGSKA (reference sequence). Germline trimming cut 6 bases from V and 7 bases from J; bases unmatched to any gene: 4. This CDR3 comprises 11 residues. The CDR3 DNA reads as TGCAGTGCGACCGACAGGGGGGAGCAGTACTTC. This codes for CSATDRGEQYF.

V is TRBV28 and J is TRBJ2-2; maybe TRBD2 (5 bases). Germline V gene lookup returns CDR1 MDHEN and CDR2 SYDVKM. CDR3 length: 15 residues. V lost 2 bases to trimming and J lost 2 bases, with 9 bases between them. The CDR3: CASSLELVNTGELFF. The CDR3 nucleotides read TGTGCCAGCAGTTTAGAACTAGTTAACACCGGGGAGCTGTTTTTT.

This clone has more than one count but fewer than ten. The chain is built from TRBV3-1 (or the pseudogene TRBV3-2) and TRBJ1-2; D perhaps matches TRBD1 (5 bases). CDR1 is LGHDT, CDR2 YNNKEL, per germline (reference sequence). Trimming took 2 bases from V and 6 from J, leaving 16 bases between them. There are 15 residues in the CDR3. CDR3 residues: CASSQNTGGEDGYTF. In DNA form, the CDR3 reads TGTGCCAGCAGCCAAAACACAGGTGGAGAGGATGGCTACACCTTC.

This clone was recorded a few times. The genes are TRBV5-6 and TRBJ2-2, with a weak D call TRBD2 (5 bases). The CDR3 extends over 16 amino acids. Trimming took 5 bases from V and 0 from J, leaving 14 bases between them. Germline CDR1 reads SGHDT; CDR2 reads YYEEEE. The CDR3 sequence: CASRGSGLPNTGELFF. CDR3 bases: TGTGCCAGCAGGGGCTCAGGACTCCCGAACACCGGGGAGCTGTTTTTT. Full variable domain (remainder filled in from reference TRBV5-6 and TRBJ2-2): DAGVTQSPTHLIKTRGQQVTLRCSPKSGHDTVSWYQQALGQGPQFIFQYYEEEERQRGNFPDRFSGHQFPNYSSELNVNALLLGDSALYLCASRGSGLPNTGELFFGEGSRLTVL.

The chain uses TRBV20-1 and TRBJ1-4; perhaps TRBD1 as D (5 bases). This CDR3 is 13 amino acids long. With 3 bases removed from V and 5 bases from J, the gap between germline ends came to 10 bases. The germline CDR1 and CDR2 sequences are DFQATT and SNEGSKA (reference sequence). CDR3 residues: CSASAGINEKLFF. The CDR3 nucleotides are TGCAGTGCTAGTGCAGGGATCAATGAAAAACTGTTTTTT.